The 6 T cell receptor beta chains below all came from one sample that was sequenced in a study of memory CD4+ T cells and cytomegalovirus serostatus. TCRdb's copy holds only in-frame clones and misses some; the assay was immunoSEQ multiplex PCR. The data show 54,000 or so clones, with about 81% seen just once and around 1% held by the top ten. The sort gate was single viable CD3+CD4+CD8-CD45RO+ cells for memory CD4+ T cells. Sequenced: memory CD4+ T cells from blood. The receptors stem from an adult in good health and CMV-seronegative.

The rearrangement joins TRBV7-2 to TRBJ2-7, with D tentatively TRBD1 or TRBD2 (5 bases each). Trimming cost V 4 bases and J 5 bases, with 12 bases left between them. This CDR3 region has 13 residues. Germline V CDR1 and CDR2: SGHTA, FQGNSA. Written as DNA, the CDR3 is TGTGCCAGCAGCTCCCGGGACGGTAACGAGCAGTACTTC. Its protein product is CASSSRDGNEQYF.

The chain combines TRBV13 with TRBJ2-1, with 13 bases matching TRBD2. J lost 6 bases, V lost 5 bases, and 10 bases had no gene match. CDR3 length: 17 amino acids. Germline V gene lookup returns CDR1 PRHDT and CDR2 FYEKMQ (reference sequence). The CDR3, as DNA: TGTGCCAGCAGCCCCTCCCCCACTAGCGGGAGGGCCAATGAGCAGTTCTTC. Encoded protein: CASSPSPTSGRANEQFF.

V and J are TRBV6-1 and TRBJ1-1, with D perhaps TRBD1 (5 bases). V was cut by 10 bases and J by 1 base, with 16 bases left in between. Germline V gene sequence: CDR1 MNHNS, CDR2 SASEGT. The CDR3 covers 14 residues. The CDR3 DNA is TGTGCCATCACAAAGGGACTGCCGAACACTGAAGCTTTCTTT. Its translation: CAITKGLPNTEAFF.

The rearrangement uses TRBV6-5 and TRBJ2-4, with a tentative D call TRBD1 (6 bases). CDR1 MNHEY and CDR2 SVGAGI come from the germline V gene. The CDR3 extends over 13 amino acids. V was trimmed by 4 bases and J by 6 bases, leaving 10 bases between them. CDR3 protein: CASSWGQGNIQYF. In nucleotides, the CDR3 is TGTGCCAGCAGTTGGGGGCAGGGAAACATTCAGTACTTC.

This chain uses TRBV6-5 with TRBJ1-5, with D possibly being TRBD1 (5 bases). Between the trimmed V and J ends, which lost 0 bases and 2 bases, there was a span of 11 bases. Germline CDR1 reads MNHEY; CDR2 reads SVGAGI. The CDR3 is 16 amino acids. For the CDR3, the DNA is TGTGCCAGCAGTTACTCGCGGGGCTCGGGCAATCAGCCCCAGCATTTT. It is translated as CASSYSRGSGNQPQHF.

This clone was seen a few times. One end of the junction varies from germline; a read error may be responsible. V gene TRBV6-6 combines with J gene TRBJ2-7, with 7 bases lining up with TRBD1. Per germline, CDR1 MNHNY and CDR2 SVGAGI (reference sequence). This CDR3 spans 12 amino acids. The CDR3 loop reads CASSYSRDSANF. As DNA, the CDR3 is TGTGCCAGCAGTTACTCGAGGGACAGCGCTAACTTC.